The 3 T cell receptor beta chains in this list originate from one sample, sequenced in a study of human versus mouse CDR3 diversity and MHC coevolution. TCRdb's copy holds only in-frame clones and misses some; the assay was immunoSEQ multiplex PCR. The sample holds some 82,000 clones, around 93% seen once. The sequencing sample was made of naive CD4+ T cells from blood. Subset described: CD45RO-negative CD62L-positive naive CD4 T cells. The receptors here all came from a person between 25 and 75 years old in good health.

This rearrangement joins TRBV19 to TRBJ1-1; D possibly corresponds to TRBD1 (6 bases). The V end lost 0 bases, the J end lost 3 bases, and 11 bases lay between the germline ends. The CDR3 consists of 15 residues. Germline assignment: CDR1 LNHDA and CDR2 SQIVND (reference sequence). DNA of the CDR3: TGTGCCAGTAGTATAGACAGGGGTTTCGACACTGAAGCTTTCTTT. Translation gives CASSIDRGFDTEAFF.

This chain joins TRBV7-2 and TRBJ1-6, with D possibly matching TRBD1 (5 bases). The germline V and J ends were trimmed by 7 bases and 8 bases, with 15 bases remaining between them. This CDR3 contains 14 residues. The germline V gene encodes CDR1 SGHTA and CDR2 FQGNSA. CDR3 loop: CASTKDFRDSPLHF. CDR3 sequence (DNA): TGTGCCAGCACCAAAGATTTCAGGGATTCACCCCTCCACTTT.

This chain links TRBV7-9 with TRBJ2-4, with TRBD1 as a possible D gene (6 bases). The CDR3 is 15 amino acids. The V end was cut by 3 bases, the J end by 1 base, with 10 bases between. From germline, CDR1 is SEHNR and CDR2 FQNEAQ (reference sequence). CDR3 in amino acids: CASSLLGAAKNIQYF. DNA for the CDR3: TGTGCCAGCAGCTTGCTGGGGGCCGCCAAAAACATTCAGTACTTC.